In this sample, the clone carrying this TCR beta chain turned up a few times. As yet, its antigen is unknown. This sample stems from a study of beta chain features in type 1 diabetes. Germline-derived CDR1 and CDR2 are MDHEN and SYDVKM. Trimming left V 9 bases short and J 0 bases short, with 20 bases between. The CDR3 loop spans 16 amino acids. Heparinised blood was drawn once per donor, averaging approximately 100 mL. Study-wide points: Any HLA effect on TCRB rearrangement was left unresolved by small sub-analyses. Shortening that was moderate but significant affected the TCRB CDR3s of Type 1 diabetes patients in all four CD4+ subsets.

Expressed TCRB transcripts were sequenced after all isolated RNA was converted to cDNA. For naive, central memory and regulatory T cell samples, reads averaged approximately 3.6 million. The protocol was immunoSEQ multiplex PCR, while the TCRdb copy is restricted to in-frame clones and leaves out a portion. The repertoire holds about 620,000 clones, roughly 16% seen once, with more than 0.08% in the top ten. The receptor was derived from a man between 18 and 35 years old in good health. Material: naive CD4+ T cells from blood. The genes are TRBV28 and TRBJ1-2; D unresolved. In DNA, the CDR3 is TGTGCCAGTATGATGACTCGGCAACGGACTAACTATGGCTACACCTTC. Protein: CASMMTRQRTNYGYTF.